The clone carrying this T cell receptor (beta chain) has just one count. This sample was taken from a study of blood T cell repertoires in COVID-19. Study-level information: Material from acute and convalescent COVID-19 was sourced from the United States, Italy and Spain. Sample material is recorded as cDNA or gDNA derived from T cells, B-cell-depleted T cells, or PBMCs.

The table came from immunoSEQ multiplex PCR; TCRdb's copy has only in-frame clones and leaves some out. In the table there are tens of thousands of clones, 74% of which are singletons. Trimming removed 1 base from V and 4 bases from J, with 8 bases in between. The CDR3 totals 15 residues. Germline lookup yields CDR1 MNHEY and CDR2 SMNVEV (reference sequence). The sequenced material came from peripheral blood. The rearrangement joins TRBV27 to TRBJ1-6; D is undetermined. The TCR comes from a woman of 80 years or more with acute or convalescent COVID-19. CDR3: CASSLWSGYNSPLHF. The CDR3 DNA reads TGTGCCAGCAGTTTATGGAGCGGTTATAATTCACCCCTCCACTTT.